These 24 T cell receptor beta chains originate from one sample sequenced in a study of Ad26.COV2.S vaccination and SARS-CoV-2 variants. The treatment was: some 19 received Ad26.COV2.S at low or high dose, single or two shots; 5 received placebo; per-sample allocation not given. Each sample was drawn 63 days after the first injection (of vaccine or placebo). Sequencing used immunoSEQ multiplex PCR; TCRdb keeps in-frame clones, though not all of them. This repertoire shows a few hundred thousand clones, 70% to 90% found once; its top ten account for approximately 3.3%. Material: peripheral blood, obtained in a trial of Ad26.COV2.S vaccine versus placebo. These receptors all come from a person aged 18-60 years who received the Ad26.COV2.S COVID-19 vaccine or a placebo.

The CDR3: CASSGGQGGGYTF. The CDR3 DNA is TGTGCCAGCAGCGGAGGACAGGGTGGGGGCTACACCTTC. This chain connects TRBV7-2 to TRBJ1-2, with 8 positions matching TRBD1. CDR3 length: 13 amino acids. The germline V gene has CDR1 SGHTA and CDR2 FQGNSA. The ends lost 5 bases at V and 8 bases at J; junction bases unmatched: 7.

The chain employs TRBV5-1 and TRBJ2-1; TRBD1 might be the D (5 bases). Germline CDR1 SGHRS, CDR2 YFSETQ. This CDR3 has 15 amino acids. Deletions cut 4 bases from V and 0 bases from J, with 11 bases between. CDR3: CASSLWQGSYNEQFF. Written as DNA, the CDR3 is TGCGCCAGCAGCCTATGGCAGGGCTCCTACAATGAGCAGTTCTTC.

V is TRBV21-1 and J is TRBJ2-2; the D segment call TRBD2 is taken from the table without a DNA check. TRBV21-1 counts as a pseudogene. This CDR3 contains 16 residues. In DNA form, the CDR3 reads TGTGCCAGCAGCAAAACCCCAAAGCGGGCCCCCGGGGAGCTGTTTTTT. Translated, it gives CASSKTPKRAPGELFF.

The gene calls are TRBV6-1 and TRBJ1-4, with 8 bases identical to TRBD1. CDR1 and CDR2 (germline): MNHNS, SASEGT. The CDR3 is 15 residues long. J gave up 7 bases and V 0 bases, and 4 bases lay outside the gene matches. The CDR3, as DNA: TGTGCCAGCAGTGAAGCTCAGGGGGCTGGTGAAAAACTGTTTTTT. It codes for CASSEAQGAGEKLFF.

The chain recombines TRBV9 with TRBJ1-1, with TRBD1 identical over 8 bases. The CDR3 loop spans 16 amino acids. Germline V gives CDR1 SGDLS, CDR2 YYNGEE. V shed 2 bases and J 1 base; nucleotides not matched to a gene: 7. In nucleotides, the CDR3 is TGTGCCAGCAGCGTTCAGACAGGGGCCACGAACACTGAAGCTTTCTTT. This translates into CASSVQTGATNTEAFF.

This clone was observed a few times. The chain recombines TRBV12-3 or TRBV12-4 with TRBJ2-1; 7 nucleotides align to TRBD2. The V segment lost 2 bases and the J segment 6 bases; nucleotides outside the gene matches: 1. The length of the CDR3 is 13 residues. CDR3 DNA sequence: TGTGCCAGCAGTTTAATAGCGGGCAATGAGCAGTTCTTC. This gives the protein CASSLIAGNEQFF.

The chain recombines TRBV7-2 with TRBJ1-2; 7 bases align to TRBD1. This CDR3 spans 13 amino acids. CDR1 and CDR2 (germline): SGHTA, FQGNSA. V gave up 10 bases and J gave up 3 bases; unmatched junction bases: 8. CDR3 coding DNA: TGTGCCATCCAGATCCAGGGGGACTATGGCTACACCTTC. Protein sequence: CAIQIQGDYGYTF.

The CDR3, as DNA: TGTGCCAGCAGCCCCCGGACTAGCGGGGGGGCCTACGAGCAGTACTTC. Translation gives CASSPRTSGGAYEQYF. The genes are TRBV9 and TRBJ2-7; 15 nucleotides line up with TRBD2. The junction had 4 bases not matched to a gene; V was cut back by 4 bases and J by 2 bases. CDR1 and CDR2 from the germline V gene are SGDLS and YYNGEE. This CDR3 spans 16 amino acids. Together with reference TRBV9 and TRBJ2-7, the CDR3 gives the full variable domain: DSGVTQTPKHLITATGQRVTLRCSPRSGDLSVYWYQQSLDQGLQFLIQYYNGEERAKGNILERFSAQQFPDLHSELNLSSLELGDSALYFCASSPRTSGGAYEQYFGPGTRLTVT.

This clone was observed a single time. For the CDR3, the DNA is TGTGCCAGCAGTCTGGGACAGGGGTCCACTGAAGCTTTCTTT. This translates into CASSLGQGSTEAFF. The rearrangement uses TRBV7-3 and TRBJ1-1, with 10 bases that match TRBD1. The CDR3 runs to 14 residues. Per germline, CDR1 SGHTA and CDR2 FQGTGA. Trimming removed 6 bases from V and 4 bases from J; junction bases left unmatched: 5.

The chain uses TRBV24-1 and TRBJ2-3, with a tentative D call TRBD1 (6 bases). Germline V CDR1 and CDR2: KGHDR, SFDVKD. Trimming took off 3 bases at V and 3 bases at J, with 9 bases between the two ends. The CDR3 has 14 amino acids. CDR3 nucleotides: TGTGCCACCAGTGATGCCAGGGGAACAGATACGCAGTATTTT. It translates to CATSDARGTDTQYF.

V gene TRBV7-2 combines with J gene TRBJ1-2, with TRBD1 matching over 7 bases. The germline gives CDR1 SGHTA, CDR2 FQGNSA. V lost 3 bases to trimming and J lost 6 bases; unmatched junction nucleotides: 7. CDR3 length: 14 residues. CDR3 loop: CASSFLGQGDGYTF. The CDR3 region has the DNA TGTGCCAGCAGCTTCCTGGGGCAGGGGGATGGCTACACCTTC.

The chain links TRBV18 to TRBJ1-1; tentatively, D is TRBD1 (5 bases). The V gene's germline CDR1 is KGHSH and CDR2 LQKENI. Trimming took 1 base from V and 1 from J, leaving 10 bases between them. The CDR3 spans 15 residues. DNA for the CDR3: TGTGCCAGCTCACCACTGGGGCAGGGGAACACTGAAGCTTTCTTT. It yields the protein CASSPLGQGNTEAFF.

The chain has TRBV3-1 (or the pseudogene TRBV3-2) and TRBJ2-7, with D possibly matching TRBD2 (6 bases). The germline V gene encodes CDR1 LGHDT and CDR2 YNNKEL (reference sequence). This CDR3 is built from 16 residues. Trimming took off 3 bases at V and 0 bases at J, with 15 bases between the two ends. CDR3: CASSHYSAGSSYEQYF. In DNA, the CDR3 is TGTGCCAGCAGCCATTATTCCGCGGGGAGCTCCTACGAGCAGTACTTC.

J is TRBJ2-2 and V is TRBV27; 11 nucleotides match TRBD2. Germline V gene data show CDR1 as MNHEY and CDR2 as SMNVEV (reference sequence). CDR3 size: 15 residues. Trimming removed 2 bases from V and 5 bases from J; junction bases left unmatched: 1. DNA of the CDR3: TGTGCCAGCAGTTTAGGACTAGCGGGTACCGGGGAGCTGTTTTTT. This encodes CASSLGLAGTGELFF.

J is TRBJ1-1 and V is TRBV11-2, with D possibly TRBD1 on 6 matching bases. The CDR3 sequence is 13 residues long. Trimming left V 6 bases short and J 6 bases short, with 14 bases between. The germline gives CDR1 SGHAT, CDR2 FQNNGV. The CDR3 sequence: CASSFRGRAEAFF. CDR3 DNA: TGTGCCAGCAGTTTCAGGGGAAGGGCTGAAGCTTTCTTT.

V and J are TRBV19 and TRBJ2-7; TRBD1 agrees at 10 bases. The CDR3 is 15 amino acids. V was pared by 5 bases and J by 5 bases, with 9 bases of the junction left unmatched. Per germline, CDR1 LNHDA and CDR2 SQIVND (reference sequence). CDR3 DNA: TGTGCCAGTAGTCCCCCGGGACAGGGGATCAACGAGCAGTACTTC. Its protein product is CASSPPGQGINEQYF. Supplemented by reference TRBV19 and TRBJ2-7, the full variable domain reads DGGITQSPKYLFRKEGQNVTLSCEQNLNHDAMYWYRQDPGQGLRLIYYSQIVNDFQKGDIAEGYSVSREKKESFPLTVTSAQKNPTAFYLCASSPPGQGINEQYFGPGTRLTVT.

The chain has TRBV5-1 and TRBJ1-1, with unresolved D. Trimming took 4 bases from V and 5 from J, leaving 6 bases between them. Germline V CDR1 and CDR2: SGHRS, YFSETQ. This CDR3 is built from 11 residues. CDR3 region: CASSMGTEAFF. The CDR3 DNA sequence: TGCGCCAGCAGCATGGGTACTGAAGCTTTCTTT.

This chain joins TRBV5-1 and TRBJ1-1, with a weak D call TRBD1 (5 bases). The CDR3 is 14 amino acids. Germline loops: CDR1 SGHRS, CDR2 YFSETQ. V lost 4 bases and J lost 1, with 11 bases in between. The CDR3 here is CASSPTRGNTEAFF. CDR3 DNA: TGCGCCAGCAGCCCGACGAGGGGGAACACTGAAGCTTTCTTT.

V gene TRBV2 combines with J gene TRBJ2-7; 12 bases are a match to TRBD2. The junction had 1 base not matched to a gene; V was cut back by 5 bases and J by 2 bases. Germline CDR1 and CDR2: SNHLY and FYNNEI. The CDR3 is 14 amino acids. CDR3 sequence reads: CASSRLAGAYEQYF. DNA for the CDR3: TGTGCCAGCAGTAGACTAGCGGGAGCCTACGAGCAGTACTTC.

The V gene is TRBV7-8, the J gene TRBJ2-2; no clear D gene. Trimming cost V 2 bases and J 1 base, with 11 bases left between them. Germline CDR1 reads SGHVS; CDR2 reads FQNEAQ. The CDR3 runs to 16 residues. CDR3 nucleotide sequence: TGTGCCAGCAGCTTACAGTACCCGAAGAACACCGGGGAGCTGTTTTTT. This sequence encodes CASSLQYPKNTGELFF.

The rearrangement joins TRBV5-1 to TRBJ1-3, with D possibly being TRBD1 (5 bases). Germline loops: CDR1 SGHRS, CDR2 YFSETQ. Deletions cut 4 bases from V and 7 bases from J, with 12 bases between. The CDR3 is 13 amino acids. The CDR3 loop reads CASSVQGDNTIYF. CDR3 nucleotide sequence: TGCGCCAGCAGCGTGCAGGGTGACAACACCATATATTTT.

The genes are TRBV10-3 and TRBJ1-1; D is perhaps TRBD1 (6 bases). Germline-derived CDR1 and CDR2 are ENHRY and SYGVKD. This CDR3 is built from 15 residues. Trimming shortened V by 2 bases and J by 0 bases, and 10 bases separated the two germline ends. CDR3 sequence: CAISEKGVMNTEAFF. The CDR3 DNA follows: TGTGCCATCAGTGAGAAGGGGGTAATGAACACTGAAGCTTTCTTT.

This chain joins TRBV2 and TRBJ2-1; D is possibly TRBD1 (5 bases). The CDR3 is made up of 16 amino acids. Trimming shortened V by 6 bases and J by 4 bases, and 19 bases separated the two germline ends. Germline values: CDR1 SNHLY, CDR2 FYNNEI. In DNA form, the CDR3 reads TGTGCCAGCAGCGGACAAAGGGGTCCCCCTTACAATGAGCAGTTCTTC. It codes for CASSGQRGPPYNEQFF.

This chain joins TRBV30 and TRBJ1-1, with a possible D match to TRBD1 (6 bases). The CDR3 extends over 12 amino acids. CDR1 is GTSNPN and CDR2 is SVGIG in the germline V gene (reference sequence). Trimming removed 4 bases from V and 7 bases from J, with 13 bases in between. The DNA for the CDR3 is TGTGCCTGGACACCCGGACAGAGTGAAGCTTTCTTT. As protein: CAWTPGQSEAFF. The variable domain in full, with the rest retrieved from reference TRBV30 and TRBJ1-1, is SQTIHQWPATLVQPVGSPLSLECTVEGTSNPNLYWYRQAAGRGLQLLFYSVGIGQISSEVPQNLSASRPQDRQFILSSKKLLLSDSGFYLCAWTPGQSEAFFGQGTRLTVV.